This entry describes one T cell receptor beta chain. The target antigen is unknown. All participating donors were Caucasian adults from Nashville, Tennessee. The length of the CDR3 is 17 residues. Looked up from germline, CDR1 is LNHDA and CDR2 is SQIVND (reference sequence). V was cut by 6 bases and J by 5 bases, with 25 bases left in between. Measured with immunoSEQ multiplex PCR; TCRdb has only the in-frame clones, and not every one. Of more than 2,000,000 clones listed, about 92% were seen once; the top ten hold 0.39%. This record comes from a study of shared clonotypes between healthy human individuals. Points from the study as a whole: The study found lower generation probabilities in non-shared clonotypes than in those shared by all four donors.

Input material: naive CD4+ T cells from PBMCs. Subset reported: CD45RA+ positively selected. The V call is TRBV19, the J call TRBJ1-1, with D perhaps TRBD1 (6 bases). This receptor was obtained from a man between 18 and 35 years old in good health. Some clones in this sample may be carry-over from other donors' samples. The CDR3, as DNA: TGTGCCAGTAGGATCCAGGGGCAGCGTCCCTCTTTTACTGAAGCTTTCTTT. It encodes CASRIQGQRPSFTEAFF.